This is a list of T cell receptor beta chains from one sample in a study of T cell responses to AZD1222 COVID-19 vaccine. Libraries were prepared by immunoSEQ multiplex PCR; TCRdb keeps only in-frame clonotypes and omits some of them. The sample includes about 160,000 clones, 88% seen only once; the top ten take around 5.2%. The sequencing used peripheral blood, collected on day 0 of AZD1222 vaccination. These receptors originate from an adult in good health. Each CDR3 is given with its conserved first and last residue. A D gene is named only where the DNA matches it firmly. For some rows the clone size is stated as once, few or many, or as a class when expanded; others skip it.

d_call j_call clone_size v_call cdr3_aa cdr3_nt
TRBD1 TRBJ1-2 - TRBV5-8 CASSLARDRLGDGYTF TGTGCCAGCAGCTTGGCCCGGGACAGGCTAGGTGATGGCTACACCTTC
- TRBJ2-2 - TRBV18 CASSQQGPGELFF TGTGCCAGCTCGCAACAGGGACCCGGGGAGCTGTTTTTT
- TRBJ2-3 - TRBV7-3 CASSRTGLSTDTQYF TGTGCCAGCAGCCGAACAGGGCTTAGCACAGATACGCAGTATTTT
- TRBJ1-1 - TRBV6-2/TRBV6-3 CASSYSGRTSSEAFF TGTGCCAGCAGTTACTCTGGCAGGACGAGCAGTGAAGCTTTCTTT
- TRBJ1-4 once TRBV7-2 CASSPGQRPEKLFF TGTGCCAGCAGCCCCGGACAGCGTCCTGAAAAACTGTTTTTT
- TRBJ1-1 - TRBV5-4 CASSDRVGAVEAFF TGTGCCAGCAGCGATCGTGTCGGGGCGGTTGAAGCTTTCTTT
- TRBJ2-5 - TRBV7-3 CASSFHREETQYF TGTGCCAGCAGCTTTCACCGGGAAGAGACCCAGTACTTC
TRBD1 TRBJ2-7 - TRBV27 CASSLAAGQGYEQYF TGTGCCAGCAGTTTAGCGGCCGGACAGGGCTACGAGCAGTACTTC
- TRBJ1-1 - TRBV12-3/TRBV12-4 CASSLGRNTEAFF TGTGCCAGCAGTTTGGGTCGGAACACTGAAGCTTTCTTT
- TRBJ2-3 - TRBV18 CASSPRGGLTDTQYF TGTGCCAGCTCACCACGGGGCGGACTCACAGATACGCAGTATTTT
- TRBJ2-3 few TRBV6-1 CASSEGIFTDTQYF TGTGCCAGCAGTGAAGGGATCTTCACAGATACGCAGTATTTT
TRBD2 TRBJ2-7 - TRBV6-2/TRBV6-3 CASSYQAGEGGEQYF TGTGCCAGCAGTTACCAGGCGGGAGAGGGCGGCGAGCAGTACTTC
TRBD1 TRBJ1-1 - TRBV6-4 CASSTGTGNTEAFF TGTGCCAGCAGTACCGGGACAGGGAACACTGAAGCTTTCTTT
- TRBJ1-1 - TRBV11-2 CASSLAQAAREAFF TGTGCCAGCAGCTTAGCCCAGGCAGCGCGTGAAGCTTTCTTT
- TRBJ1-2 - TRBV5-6 CASSLVGRENGYTF TGTGCCAGCAGCTTGGTCGGACGGGAGAATGGCTACACCTTC
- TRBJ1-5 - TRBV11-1 CASSLGGSNQPQHF TGTGCCAGCAGCTTAGGAGGCAGCAATCAGCCCCAGCATTTT
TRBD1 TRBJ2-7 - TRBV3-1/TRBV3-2 CASSQGQLNSYEQYF TGTGCCAGCAGCCAGGGACAGCTGAACTCCTACGAGCAGTACTTC
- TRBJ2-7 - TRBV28 CASRDALNYEQYF TGTGCCAGCCGGGACGCCTTGAACTACGAGCAGTACTTC
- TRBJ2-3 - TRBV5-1 CASSLSDSLTDTQYF TGCGCCAGCAGCTTGTCGGACAGCCTCACAGATACGCAGTATTTT
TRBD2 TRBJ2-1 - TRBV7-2 CASSLVAGGPSNEQFF TGTGCCAGCAGCTTAGTGGCGGGAGGGCCCAGCAATGAGCAGTTCTTC
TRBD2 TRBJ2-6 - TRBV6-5 CASGEGGGANVLTF TGTGCCAGCGGGGAGGGTGGTGGGGCCAACGTCCTGACTTTC
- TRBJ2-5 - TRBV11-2 CASSFGQIEETQYF TGTGCCAGCAGCTTCGGACAAATAGAAGAGACCCAGTACTTC
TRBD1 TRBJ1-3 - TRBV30 CAWSLTGRSGNTIYF TGTGCCTGGAGCCTGACAGGGAGGTCTGGAAACACCATATATTTT
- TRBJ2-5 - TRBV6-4 CASSVVGGTQETQYF TGTGCCAGCAGTGTAGTAGGGGGGACCCAAGAGACCCAGTACTTC
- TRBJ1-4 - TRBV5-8 CASSLGTRATNEKLFF TGTGCCAGCAGCCTAGGGACCCGGGCAACTAATGAAAAACTGTTTTTT
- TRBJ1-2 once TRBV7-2 CASSLAPGGYGYTF TGTGCCAGCAGCTTAGCCCCTGGAGGGTATGGCTACACCTTC
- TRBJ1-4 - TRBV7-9 CASSLVAYEKLFF TGTGCCAGCAGCTTGGTGGCGTATGAAAAACTGTTTTTT
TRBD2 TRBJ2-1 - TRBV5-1 CASSWGLAGGYNEQFF TGCGCCAGCAGCTGGGGACTAGCGGGAGGGTACAATGAGCAGTTCTTC
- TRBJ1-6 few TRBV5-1 CASSAGTTNSPLHF TGCGCCAGCAGCGCCGGGACAACAAATTCACCCCTCCACTTT
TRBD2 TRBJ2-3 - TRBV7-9 CASSLEGLAEGASTDTQYF TGTGCCAGCAGCTTAGAGGGACTAGCGGAAGGCGCTAGCACAGATACGCAGTATTTT
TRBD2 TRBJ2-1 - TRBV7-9 CASSRSGGLAGIYNEQFF TGTGCCAGCAGCCGATCAGGGGGACTAGCGGGGATCTACAATGAGCAGTTCTTC
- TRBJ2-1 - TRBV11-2 CASSLAQILGEQFF TGTGCCAGCAGCTTAGCGCAGATCTTAGGTGAGCAGTTCTTC
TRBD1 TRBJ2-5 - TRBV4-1 CASSQLTGTGAETQYF TGCGCCAGCAGCCAACTTACCGGGACAGGGGCAGAGACCCAGTACTTC
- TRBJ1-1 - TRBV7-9 CASSLGQGRMNTEAFF TGTGCCAGCAGCCTCGGTCAGGGGCGCATGAACACTGAAGCTTTCTTT
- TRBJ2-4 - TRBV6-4 CASSEQSFQNIQYF TGTGCCAGCAGTGAACAGTCCTTCCAAAACATTCAGTACTTC
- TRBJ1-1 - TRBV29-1 CSAPEAFF TGCAGCGCCCCTGAAGCTTTCTTT
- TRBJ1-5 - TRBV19 CASSIVELSNQPQHF TGTGCCAGTAGTATTGTGGAATTGAGCAATCAGCCCCAGCATTTT
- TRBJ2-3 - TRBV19 CASTPTAAGTDTQYF TGTGCCAGTACCCCGACAGCCGCTGGCACAGATACGCAGTATTTT
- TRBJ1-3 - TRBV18 CASSPPRGTGNTIYF TGTGCCAGCTCACCACCGAGGGGGACTGGAAACACCATATATTTT
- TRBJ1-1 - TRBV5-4 CASKGTYTEAFF TGTGCCAGCAAGGGGACATACACTGAAGCTTTCTTT
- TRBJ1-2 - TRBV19 CASSRAPTYGYTF TGTGCCAGTAGTAGGGCACCGACCTATGGCTACACCTTC
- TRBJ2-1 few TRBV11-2 CATNQGQGSYNEQFF TGTGCCACCAATCAAGGACAAGGCTCCTACAATGAGCAGTTCTTC
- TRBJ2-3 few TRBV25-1 CASSHQDSNLDTQYF TGTGCCAGCAGCCACCAGGACTCGAACTTAGATACGCAGTATTTT
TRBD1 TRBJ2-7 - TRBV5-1 CASSLAVQLNRDSLSYEQYF TGCGCCAGCAGCTTGGCCGTTCAGCTTAACCGGGACAGCCTCTCCTACGAGCAGTACTTC
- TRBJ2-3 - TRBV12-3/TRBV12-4 CASSLAETDTQYF TGTGCCAGCAGTTTAGCGGAAACAGATACGCAGTATTTT
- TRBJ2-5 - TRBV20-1 CSAVFQETQYF TGCAGTGCTGTGTTTCAGGAGACCCAGTACTTC
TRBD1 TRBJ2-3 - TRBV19 CASSGAWAGGEDTQYF TGTGCCAGTAGCGGAGCCTGGGCAGGGGGAGAGGATACGCAGTATTTT
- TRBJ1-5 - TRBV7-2 CASSPSAGGSNQPQHF TGTGCCAGCAGCCCATCAGCGGGGGGAAGCAATCAGCCCCAGCATTTT